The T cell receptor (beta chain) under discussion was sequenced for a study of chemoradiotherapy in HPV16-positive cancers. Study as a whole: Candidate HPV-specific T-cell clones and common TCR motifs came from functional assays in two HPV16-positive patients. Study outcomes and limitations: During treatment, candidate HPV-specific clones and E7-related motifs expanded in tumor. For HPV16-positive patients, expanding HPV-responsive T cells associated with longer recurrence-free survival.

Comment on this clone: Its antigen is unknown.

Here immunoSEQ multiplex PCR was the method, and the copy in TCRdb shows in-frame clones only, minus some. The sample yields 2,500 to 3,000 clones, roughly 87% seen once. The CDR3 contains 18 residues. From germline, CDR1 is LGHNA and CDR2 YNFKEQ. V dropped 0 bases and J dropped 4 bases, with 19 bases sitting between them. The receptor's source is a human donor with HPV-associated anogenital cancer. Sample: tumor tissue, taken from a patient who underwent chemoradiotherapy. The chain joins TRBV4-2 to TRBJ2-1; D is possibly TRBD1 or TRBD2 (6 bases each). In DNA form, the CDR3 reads TGTGCCAGCAGCCAAGATACGGGGGCGGGACTCATATACAATGAGCAGTTCTTC. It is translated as CASSQDTGAGLIYNEQFF.